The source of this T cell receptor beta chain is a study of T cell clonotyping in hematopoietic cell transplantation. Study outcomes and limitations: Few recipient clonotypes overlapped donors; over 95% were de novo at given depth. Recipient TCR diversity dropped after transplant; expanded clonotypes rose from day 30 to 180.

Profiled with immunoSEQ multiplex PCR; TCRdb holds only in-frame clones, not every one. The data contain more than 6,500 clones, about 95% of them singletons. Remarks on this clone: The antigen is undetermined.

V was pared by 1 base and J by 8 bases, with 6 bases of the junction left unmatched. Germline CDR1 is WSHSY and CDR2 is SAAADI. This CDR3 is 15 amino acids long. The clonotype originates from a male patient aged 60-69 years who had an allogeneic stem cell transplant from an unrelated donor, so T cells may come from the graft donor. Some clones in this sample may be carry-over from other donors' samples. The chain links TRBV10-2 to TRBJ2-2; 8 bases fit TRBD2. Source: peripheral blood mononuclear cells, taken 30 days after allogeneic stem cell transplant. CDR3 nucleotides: TGCGCCAGCAGTGAGTGGAGCGGGAGAAGTGGGGAGCTGTTTTTT. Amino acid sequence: CASSEWSGRSGELFF.